Each of the 21 T cell receptor beta chains below was sequenced from the same sample in a study of OX40 agonist ivuxolimab in advanced cancers. Sequencing was performed with immunoSEQ multiplex PCR; in TCRdb, only in-frame clones are kept and a portion is missing. Of tens of thousands of clones listed, approximately 84% were seen once; the top ten hold approximately 30%. The specimen was CD4+ or CD8+ T cells sorted from blood, collected in a trial of the OX40 agonist ivuxolimab. The receptors shown here come from an adult with an advanced solid tumor such as melanoma, head and neck, liver or kidney cancer.

There are many counts of this clone. The V call is TRBV15, the J call TRBJ2-3; D uncertain. V shed 0 bases and J shed 5 bases, with 9 bases lying between them. The CDR3 extends over 14 amino acids. The germline gives CDR1 LNHNV, CDR2 YYDKDF (reference sequence). The CDR3 DNA follows: TGTGCCACCAGCAGAGAGCGCGTGGTAGATACGCAGTATTTT. Its protein is CATSRERVVDTQYF.

The rearrangement links TRBV6-5 to TRBJ1-1; 7 bases align to TRBD1. CDR1 is MNHEY, CDR2 SVGAGI, per germline. The CDR3 has 15 amino acids. Unmatched junction bases numbered 3, after V lost 0 bases and J lost 2 bases. The chain's CDR3 is CASSYSGTANTEAFF. CDR3 nucleotides: TGTGCCAGCAGTTACTCCGGGACAGCTAACACTGAAGCTTTCTTT.

Turning to this clone: This sample includes further DNA sequences coding for the same CDR3. The chain recombines TRBV27 with TRBJ1-6; 7 bases are a match to TRBD1. Germline assignment: CDR1 MNHEY and CDR2 SMNVEV (reference sequence). CDR3 length equals 14 residues. The V segment lost 6 bases and the J segment 6 bases; nucleotides outside the gene matches: 5. This CDR3 reads CASSSGQSNSPLHF. DNA for the CDR3: TGTGCCAGCAGCTCGGGACAGAGTAATTCACCCCTCCACTTT.

This clone is a singleton in its sample. The chain has TRBV28 and TRBJ2-1, with D perhaps matching TRBD2 (6 bases). This CDR3 has 13 residues. Germline loops: CDR1 MDHEN, CDR2 SYDVKM. Trimming stripped 2 bases from V and 9 bases from J, with 11 bases between. The CDR3 nucleotides read TGTGCCAGCAGTTTAGGGAGGCAGGGTGAGCAGTTCTTC. Its protein product is CASSLGRQGEQFF.

V and J are TRBV15 and TRBJ2-6; TRBD1 is a possible D gene (6 bases). V was clipped by 4 bases and J by 0 bases, with 7 bases between them. Germline assignment: CDR1 LNHNV and CDR2 YYDKDF (reference sequence). CDR3 length equals 15 residues. CDR3 in amino acids: CATSMGASGANVLTF. DNA for the CDR3: TGTGCCACCAGCATGGGGGCCTCTGGGGCCAACGTCCTGACTTTC.

This CDR3 reads CASSIGTAYSNQPQHF. The CDR3 coding sequence is TGTGCCAGCAGCATCGGGACAGCTTATAGCAATCAGCCCCAGCATTTT. The genes are TRBV7-8 and TRBJ1-5; 7 nucleotides line up with TRBD1. V gave up 5 bases and J gave up 0 bases; unmatched junction bases: 7. The CDR3 covers 16 residues. Looked up from germline, CDR1 is SGHVS and CDR2 is FQNEAQ.

The chain has TRBV7-9 and TRBJ1-2; D is unresolved. Looked up from germline, CDR1 is SEHNR and CDR2 is FQNEAQ (reference sequence). The V and J ends lost 2 bases and 1 base respectively, with 17 bases between them. The length of the CDR3 is 17 residues. The CDR3 here is CASSLLPGLVSNYGYTF. The CDR3 DNA follows: TGTGCCAGCAGCTTACTGCCAGGACTCGTGAGTAACTATGGCTACACCTTC.

V gene TRBV27 combines with J gene TRBJ2-5, with D uncertain. V lost 4 bases and J 5 bases, leaving 11 bases between the germline ends. Germline lookup yields CDR1 MNHEY and CDR2 SMNVEV (reference sequence). This CDR3 region has 13 residues. The CDR3 region is CASSSFIGETQYF. In nucleotides, the CDR3 is TGTGCCAGCAGTTCCTTTATTGGGGAGACCCAGTACTTC.

This chain connects TRBV5-1 to TRBJ1-1; TRBD1 might be the D (5 bases). The V and J ends lost 1 base and 6 bases respectively, with 13 bases between them. The CDR3 runs to 14 residues. Per the germline V gene, CDR1 is SGHRS and CDR2 is YFSETQ. The CDR3 loop reads CASSLWQGGSEAFF. The CDR3 DNA follows: TGCGCCAGCAGCTTGTGGCAGGGTGGATCTGAAGCTTTCTTT.

The CDR3, as DNA: TGTGCCAGCAGCTTTAGGGACAGGGTATTCGGCACTGAAGCTTTCTTT. This gives the protein CASSFRDRVFGTEAFF. The rearrangement joins TRBV7-9 to TRBJ1-1, with TRBD1 identical over 9 bases. The CDR3 covers 16 residues. CDR1 is SEHNR, CDR2 FQNEAQ, per germline (reference sequence). The trim removed 3 bases at V and 4 bases at J, leaving 9 bases unmatched.

This clone was seen more than once but under ten times. This chain connects TRBV19 to TRBJ2-7; 9 positions agree with TRBD1. The CDR3 is made up of 14 amino acids. Trimming took 3 bases from V and 1 from J; bases not matched to a gene: 1. Germline CDR1 is LNHDA and CDR2 is SQIVND (reference sequence). This CDR3 is CASSIGTGSYEQYF. Written as DNA, the CDR3 is TGTGCCAGTAGTATCGGGACAGGGTCCTACGAGCAGTACTTC.

The chain employs TRBV6-5 and TRBJ2-1, with no clear D. Deletions cut 0 bases from V and 9 bases from J, with 9 bases between. Germline CDR1 MNHEY, CDR2 SVGAGI. The CDR3 spans 13 residues. The CDR3 DNA reads TGTGCCAGCAGTTACTCGTTCGGGTCTGAGCAGTTCTTC. Translation: CASSYSFGSEQFF.

In nucleotides, the CDR3 is TGTGCCTCGGATTTTGGGGCGGGAGGGCTCTATGAGCAGTTCTTC. This encodes CASDFGAGGLYEQFF. The chain recombines TRBV7-9 with TRBJ2-1, with 9 nucleotides matching TRBD2. This CDR3 has 15 amino acids. Losses at the gene ends were 11 bases for V and 8 bases for J; bases not matched to a gene: 16. In germline, CDR1 is SEHNR, CDR2 FQNEAQ (reference sequence).

V gene TRBV10-1 combines with J gene TRBJ2-5, with 8 bases that match TRBD2. V trimming: 0 bases; J trimming: 5 bases; junction bases outside the gene matches: 2. The germline V gene encodes CDR1 WNHNN and CDR2 SYGVQD (reference sequence). The CDR3 has 14 residues. In nucleotides, the CDR3 is TGCGCCAGCAGTGAGTCACTAGCGGAGGAGACCCAGTACTTC. Translation: CASSESLAEETQYF.

The chain is built from TRBV5-6 and TRBJ2-5, with TRBD2 as a possible D gene (5 bases). CDR1 SGHDT and CDR2 YYEEEE come from the germline V gene. The CDR3 spans 13 residues. The germline V and J ends were trimmed by 0 bases and 5 bases, with 8 bases remaining between them. CDR3 in DNA: TGTGCCAGCAGCTTGGCGGGCGGGGAGACCCAGTACTTC. This translates into CASSLAGGETQYF.

CDR3 region: CASSPRTSGRVYEQYF. CDR3 nucleotides: TGTGCCAGCAGCCCGCGGACTAGCGGGAGAGTCTACGAGCAGTACTTC. The chain has TRBV5-4 and TRBJ2-7, with 13 positions matching TRBD2. Per the germline V gene, CDR1 is SGHNT and CDR2 is YYREEE (reference sequence). Losses at the gene ends were 4 bases for V and 3 bases for J; bases not matched to a gene: 7. The CDR3 covers 16 residues.

The chain uses TRBV9 and TRBJ2-7; D remains unclear. Germline V gene data show CDR1 as SGDLS and CDR2 as YYNGEE. Trimming took off 4 bases at V and 3 bases at J, with 14 bases between the two ends. The CDR3 is 14 amino acids. The CDR3 DNA sequence: TGTGCCAGCAGCCCGCGAGGATCCAGCTACGAGCAGTACTTC. Translation: CASSPRGSSYEQYF. The entire variable domain, with the rest obtained from reference TRBV9 and TRBJ2-7, is as follows: DSGVTQTPKHLITATGQRVTLRCSPRSGDLSVYWYQQSLDQGLQFLIQYYNGEERAKGNILERFSAQQFPDLHSELNLSSLELGDSALYFCASSPRGSSYEQYFGPGTRLTVT.

A single count supports this clone. CDR3 protein: CASSCGGTYEQYF. The DNA of the CDR3 is TGTGCCAGCAGTTGCGGGGGAACCTACGAGCAGTACTTC. This chain connects TRBV6-5 to TRBJ2-7; 7 positions match TRBD2. CDR1 and CDR2 (germline): MNHEY, SVGAGI. This CDR3 is built from 13 residues. The V segment lost 4 bases and the J segment 2 bases; nucleotides outside the gene matches: 2.

This chain joins TRBV6-1 and TRBJ2-7, with 10 bases fitting TRBD2. The CDR3 covers 15 residues. CDR1 and CDR2 (germline): MNHNS, SASEGT. J gave up 4 bases and V 6 bases, and 9 bases lay outside the gene matches. The DNA of the CDR3 is TGTGCCAGCAGGCTTGAGGCTAGCGGGAGTTACGAGCAGTACTTC. Residues: CASRLEASGSYEQYF.

This sequence joins TRBV6-4 and TRBJ2-3; D is ambiguous. V shed 7 bases and J shed 3 bases, with 8 bases lying between them. CDR1 and CDR2 (germline): MRHNA, SNTAGT. The CDR3 contains 12 residues. CDR3 in amino acids: CASKIRTDTQYF. CDR3 bases: TGTGCCAGCAAGATAAGGACAGATACGCAGTATTTT.

V is TRBV29-1 and J is TRBJ2-7; 10 bases line up with TRBD2. This CDR3 spans 12 amino acids. Germline CDR1 and CDR2: SQVTM and ANQGSEA. V dropped 2 bases and J dropped 10; count of bases not matched to a gene: 5. The CDR3 loop reads CSVESSGGEQYF. In nucleotides, the CDR3 is TGCAGCGTTGAATCTAGCGGGGGTGAACAGTACTTC.